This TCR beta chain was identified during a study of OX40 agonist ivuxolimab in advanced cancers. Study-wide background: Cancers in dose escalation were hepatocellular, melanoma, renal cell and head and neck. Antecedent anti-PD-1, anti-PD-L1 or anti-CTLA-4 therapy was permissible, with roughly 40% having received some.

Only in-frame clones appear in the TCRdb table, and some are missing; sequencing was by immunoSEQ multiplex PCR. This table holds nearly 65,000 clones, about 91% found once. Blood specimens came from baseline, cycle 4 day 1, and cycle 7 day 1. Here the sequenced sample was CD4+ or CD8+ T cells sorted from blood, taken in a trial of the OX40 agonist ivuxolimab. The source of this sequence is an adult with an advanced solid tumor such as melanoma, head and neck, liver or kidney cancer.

The CDR3 DNA reads as TGTGCCAGCAGCCAAGATAGCGATACGCAGTATTTT. This encodes CASSQDSDTQYF. The chain couples TRBV11-2 to TRBJ2-3; D unresolved. The ends were cut back, 5 bases at V and 6 bases at J, with 9 bases in the middle. This CDR3 spans 12 amino acids. In germline, CDR1 is SGHAT, CDR2 FQNNGV. Looking up the rest from reference TRBV11-2 and TRBJ2-3 gives the full variable domain: EAGVAQSPRYKIIEKRQSVAFWCNPISGHATLYWYQQILGQGPKLLIQFQNNGVVDDSQLPKDRFSAERLKGVDSTLKIQPAKLEDSAVYLCASSQDSDTQYFGPGTRLTVL.